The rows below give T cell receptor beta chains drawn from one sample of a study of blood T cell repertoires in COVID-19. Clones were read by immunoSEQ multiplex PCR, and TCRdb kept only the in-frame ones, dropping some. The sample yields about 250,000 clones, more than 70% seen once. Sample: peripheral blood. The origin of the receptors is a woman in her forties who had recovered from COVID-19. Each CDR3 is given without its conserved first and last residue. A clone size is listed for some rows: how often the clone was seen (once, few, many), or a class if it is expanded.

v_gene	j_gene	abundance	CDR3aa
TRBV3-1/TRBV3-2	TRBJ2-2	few	ASSYTGELF
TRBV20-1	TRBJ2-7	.	SAKDSYEQY
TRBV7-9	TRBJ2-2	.	ASSLQESYRELF
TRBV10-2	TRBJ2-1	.	ATTGARSYNEQF
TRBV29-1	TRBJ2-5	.	SVASSGRNQETQY
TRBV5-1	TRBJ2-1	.	ASSLAPGKRDEQF
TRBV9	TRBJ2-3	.	ASSVDLPSTDTQY
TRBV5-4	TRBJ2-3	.	ASRDRGGRASDTQY
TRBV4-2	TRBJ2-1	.	ASSQDLWSGSGYEQF
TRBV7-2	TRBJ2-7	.	ASSPRSGGSSYEQY
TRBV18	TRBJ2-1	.	ASSPPEGGPPGNEQF
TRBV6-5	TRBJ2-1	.	ASIAPGPFNEQF
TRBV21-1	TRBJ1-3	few	ASSKQGRAGNTIY
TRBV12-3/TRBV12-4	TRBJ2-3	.	ASSTGTQY
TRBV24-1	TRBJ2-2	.	ATSDYGTGRTGELF
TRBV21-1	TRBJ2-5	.	ASSCSGEETQY